A single sample is the source of the 14 T cell receptor beta chains below, sequenced in a study of T cells after posttransplantation cyclophosphamide. Profiling relied on immunoSEQ multiplex PCR, and the TCRdb table lists in-frame clones only, not all of them. The data hold over 20,000 clones, with 95% to 99% observed a single time. The material sequenced was naive CD8+ T cells sorted from PBMCs. The source is a man aged 40-55 years in good health, CMV-negative, and a related stem cell transplant donor.

The chain has TRBV28 and TRBJ2-5; TRBD2 matches 8 bases. This CDR3 has 14 residues. V dropped 7 bases and J dropped 5; count of bases not matched to a gene: 9. Per germline, CDR1 MDHEN and CDR2 SYDVKM. The CDR3 DNA follows: TGTGCCAGCAACCCAAAGCGGGAGAAGGAGACCCAGTACTTC. It is translated as CASNPKREKETQYF.

This chain links TRBV7-2 with TRBJ2-1; D might be TRBD1 (7 bases). V gave up 5 bases and J gave up 7 bases, with 12 bases separating them. Germline V gene data show CDR1 as SGHTA and CDR2 as FQGNSA. The CDR3 consists of 13 residues. The CDR3 is CASSQGGWNEQFF. For the CDR3, the DNA is TGTGCCAGCAGCCAGGGGGGCTGGAATGAGCAGTTCTTC.

The chain employs TRBV28 and TRBJ2-1; tentatively, D is TRBD2 (5 bases). V shed 4 bases and J shed 0 bases, with 19 bases lying between them. The germline CDR1 and CDR2 sequences are MDHEN and SYDVKM. The CDR3 runs 18 residues. The CDR3 here is CASSSLNSVRVSYNEQFF. Here the CDR3 DNA reads TGTGCCAGCAGTTCCCTGAATTCCGTGCGGGTCTCCTACAATGAGCAGTTCTTC.

The genes are TRBV7-9 and TRBJ2-6, with D perhaps matching TRBD1 (6 bases). CDR3 size: 17 residues. The V and J ends lost 7 bases and 1 base respectively, with 17 bases between them. Germline CDR1 is SEHNR and CDR2 is FQNEAQ (reference sequence). The CDR3 region is CASTLSSTGSGANVLTF. In DNA form, the CDR3 reads TGTGCCAGCACTCTTAGCTCGACAGGTTCTGGGGCCAACGTCCTGACTTTC.

The chain employs TRBV5-1 and TRBJ2-5; the match to TRBD2 covers 7 bases. CDR3 length equals 15 residues. The V gene end was trimmed by 0 bases and the J gene end by 5 bases; junction bases not matched to a gene: 7. Per germline, CDR1 SGHRS and CDR2 YFSETQ. Written as DNA, the CDR3 is TGCGCCAGCAGCTTGGCCGGGGGACTACAGGAGACCCAGTACTTC. Its translation is CASSLAGGLQETQYF.

CDR3 residues: CASSEPDSNQPQHF. CDR3 bases: TGTGCCAGCAGCGAGCCCGATAGCAATCAGCCCCAGCATTTT. The chain has TRBV28 and TRBJ1-5; D is unclear. The CDR3 has 14 residues. Trimming removed 6 bases at V and 0 bases at J, with 9 bases between. CDR1 and CDR2 from the germline V gene are MDHEN and SYDVKM.

The chain employs TRBV28 and TRBJ1-1; 8 bases fit TRBD1. The CDR3 covers 16 residues. With V trimmed by 5 bases and J by 4 bases, 12 bases remained unmatched. CDR1 is MDHEN, CDR2 SYDVKM, per germline. The CDR3 region has the DNA TGTGCCAGCAGTCCTCTACTGGACAGGGAGCGCACTGAAGCTTTCTTT. Translation: CASSPLLDRERTEAFF. Supplemented by reference TRBV28 and TRBJ1-1, the full variable domain reads DVKVTQSSRYLVKRTGEKVFLECVQDMDHENMFWYRQDPGLGLRLIYFSYDVKMKEKGDIPEGYSVSREKKERFSLILESASTNQTSMYLCASSPLLDRERTEAFFGQGTRLTVV.

V and J are TRBV29-1 and TRBJ2-2; the match to TRBD2 covers 9 bases. The CDR3 sequence is 13 residues long. V lost 6 bases to trimming and J lost 5 bases; unmatched junction nucleotides: 4. The germline gives CDR1 SQVTM, CDR2 ANQGSEA. CDR3 DNA: TGCAGCGTGGGGACTAGCTCGACCGGGGAGCTGTTTTTT. It encodes CSVGTSSTGELFF.

The chain couples TRBV27 to TRBJ2-7, with TRBD2 matching over 7 bases. CDR1 is MNHEY and CDR2 is SMNVEV in the germline V gene (reference sequence). CDR3 length: 16 residues. V was pared by 2 bases and J by 2 bases, with 9 bases of the junction left unmatched. The CDR3 protein is CASSLISGSWPYEQYF. The CDR3 DNA reads TGTGCCAGCAGTTTAATTAGCGGGTCATGGCCCTACGAGCAGTACTTC.

This chain links TRBV5-1 with TRBJ2-6; D is uncertain. The CDR3 totals 15 residues. V was trimmed by 4 bases and J by 3 bases, leaving 11 bases between them. In germline, CDR1 is SGHRS, CDR2 YFSETQ. The CDR3 loop is CASSLATNGANVLTF. For the CDR3, the DNA is TGCGCCAGCAGCCTGGCCACAAATGGGGCCAACGTCCTGACTTTC. The full variable domain, with the rest looked up from reference TRBV5-1 and TRBJ2-6, is KAGVTQTPRYLIKTRGQQVTLSCSPISGHRSVSWYQQTPGQGLQFLFEYFSETQRNKGNFPGRFSGRQFSNSRSEMNVSTLELGDSALYLCASSLATNGANVLTFGAGSRLTVL.

V gene TRBV5-4 combines with J gene TRBJ1-1, with D unresolved. In germline, CDR1 is SGHNT, CDR2 YYREEE (reference sequence). The V gene lost 0 bases and the J gene lost 1 base, with 4 bases spanning the gap. The CDR3 is made up of 13 amino acids. The CDR3 nucleotides are TGTGCCAGCAGCTTGGGGCCGAACACTGAAGCTTTCTTT. Translating gives CASSLGPNTEAFF.

The chain links TRBV28 to TRBJ1-5; a possible D gene is TRBD1 (5 bases). V dropped 4 bases and J dropped 5 bases, with 30 bases sitting between them. The CDR3 length is 20 residues. Germline V CDR1 and CDR2: MDHEN, SYDVKM. The CDR3 sequence is CASSSLLTSRQGPIDQPQHF. In DNA form, the CDR3 reads TGTGCCAGCAGTTCGCTATTAACATCCCGCCAGGGCCCCATAGATCAGCCCCAGCATTTT.

The chain is built from TRBV30 and TRBJ1-4; D is undetermined. The germline V gene encodes CDR1 GTSNPN and CDR2 SVGIG (reference sequence). CDR3 length: 14 amino acids. With 5 bases removed from V and 3 bases from J, the gap between germline ends came to 13 bases. The CDR3 loop is CAWCGEGANEKLFF. In DNA form, the CDR3 reads TGTGCCTGGTGTGGGGAGGGAGCTAATGAAAAACTGTTTTTT. Based on the CDR3 plus reference TRBV30 and TRBJ1-4, the full variable domain is SQTIHQWPATLVQPVGSPLSLECTVEGTSNPNLYWYRQAAGRGLQLLFYSVGIGQISSEVPQNLSASRPQDRQFILSSKKLLLSDSGFYLCAWCGEGANEKLFFGSGTQLSVL.

This chain joins TRBV7-2 and TRBJ2-2, with a tentative D call TRBD2 (6 bases). The CDR3 extends over 18 amino acids. The V gene's germline CDR1 is SGHTA and CDR2 FQGNSA. Trimming shortened V by 5 bases and J by 1 base, and 20 bases separated the two germline ends. In nucleotides, the CDR3 is TGTGCCAGCAGCCGTTGGGGTCGGCGGGAAAGGAACACCGGGGAGCTGTTTTTT. Translating gives CASSRWGRRERNTGELFF.